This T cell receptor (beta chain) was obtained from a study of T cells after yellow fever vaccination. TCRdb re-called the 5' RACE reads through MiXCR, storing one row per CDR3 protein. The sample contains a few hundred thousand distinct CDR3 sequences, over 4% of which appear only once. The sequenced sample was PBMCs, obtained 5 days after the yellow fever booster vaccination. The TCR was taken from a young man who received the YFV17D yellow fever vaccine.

CDR3 region: CASSLGVYSGNTIYF. The CDR3 nucleotides read TGTGCCAGCAGTTTGGGCGTATACTCTGGAAACACCATATATTTT. The chain recombines TRBV12-3 or TRBV12-4 with TRBJ1-3; D is ambiguous. Deletions cut 3 bases from V and 0 bases from J, with 9 bases between. This CDR3 has 15 amino acids.